The clone carrying this T cell receptor (beta chain) was seen at least ten times. This entry is derived from a study of T cells after yellow fever vaccination. The V gene end was trimmed by 5 bases and the J gene end by 7 bases; junction bases not matched to a gene: 3. Germline V gives CDR1 SSHAT, CDR2 FNYEAQ (reference sequence). This CDR3 contains 12 residues. TCRdb used MiXCR to reprocess the 5' RACE reads, holding one entry per CDR3 protein. The sample lists 300,000 to 350,000 distinct CDR3 sequences, approximately 4.5% occurring once. V and J are TRBV7-7 and TRBJ2-3; 7 bases line up with TRBD2. The material sequenced was PBMCs, taken 15 days after the yellow fever booster vaccination. The sequence was obtained from a man between 18 and 29 years old who received the YFV17D yellow fever vaccine. CDR3 protein: CASSPGGYTQYF. The CDR3 coding sequence is TGTGCCAGCAGCCCGGGGGGTTATACGCAGTATTTT.